This T cell receptor beta chain was sequenced during a study of neurological immune-mediated disorders. The sample's time point: longitudinal time-point 2. MiXCR was run by TCRdb on the 5' RACE reads, yielding one entry per CDR3 protein. The profile covers about 49,000 distinct CDR3 sequences, with around 12% appearing a single time and 4.5% taken by the ten largest. V was clipped by 6 bases and J by 6 bases; unmatched bases: 9. Germline V gene data show CDR1 as SGHRS and CDR2 as YFSETQ. The CDR3 consists of 15 residues. This clonotype occurred many times. The chain carries TRBV5-1 and TRBJ2-1; 10 nucleotides align to TRBD2. This sequence was found in a male donor with HTLV-1-associated myelopathy (HAM/TSP). Sequences were obtained from PBMCs. CDR3 coding DNA: TGCGCCAGCACCCGAATAGCGGGGGGCTTCAATGAGCAGTTCTTC. Translation gives CASTRIAGGFNEQFF.